The sequence of this T cell receptor (beta chain) was determined in a study of Graves' ophthalmopathy and Graves' hyperthyroidism. General observations from the study: Blood also contained most of the expanded thyroid clonotypes above 0.001 frequency.

RNA transcripts yielded amplified TCR beta CDR3 regions. A first-round RT-PCR used HTBI primers, followed by a second-round multiplex PCR. TCRdb re-called the multiplex PCR reads with MiXCR, one entry per CDR3 protein. The data contain 600,000 to 950,000 distinct CDR3 sequences, roughly 41% of them singletons. Ophthalmopathy in the donors was of moderate-to-severe activity, with CAS ≥3, NOSPECS ≥4 and duration under 3 months. Notes on this clonotype: The antigen is undetermined.

Germline V gene data show CDR1 as SNHLY and CDR2 as FYNNEI. There are 16 residues in the CDR3. Unmatched junction bases numbered 6, after V lost 6 bases and J lost 3 bases. This sequence originates from an adult man with Graves' ophthalmopathy. Material: peripheral blood. The rearrangement links TRBV2 to TRBJ2-7, with TRBD2 identical over 15 bases. CDR3 residues: CASSSGTSGGIYEQYF. The CDR3 nucleotides are TGTGCCAGCAGCTCCGGGACTAGCGGGGGGATCTACGAGCAGTACTTC.